Given below is one TCR beta chain in context. Its cognate antigen is unknown. Assay used: immunoSEQ multiplex PCR; TCRdb lists only in-frame clones, some missing. The table lists more than 550,000 clones, about 92% of them singletons, with nearly 25% in the top ten. The sample belongs to a study of shared clonotypes between healthy human individuals. Study outcomes and limitations: Clonotype sharing among donors likely depends on sequencing depth. Unshared clonotypes carried lower generation probabilities than those common to all four donors. For sorted subsets, rarefaction showed incomplete sequencing despite large depth.

Germline V gene data show CDR1 as LGHNA and CDR2 as YSLEER. The CDR3 is made up of 15 amino acids. With 3 bases removed from V and 8 bases from J, the gap between germline ends came to 16 bases. Naive CD8 cells lacked CD45RO, underwent positive selection for CCR7 and left out terminally differentiated effector memory CD45RA+ cells. This chain uses TRBV4-3 with TRBJ1-4; D is undetermined. The receptor's source is a man aged 25-45 years in good health. Material: naive CD8+ T cells sorted from blood. CDR3 nucleotides: TGCGCCAGCAGCCATTCGATCCTTGAGGGAGAAAAACTGTTTTTT. Translating it yields CASSHSILEGEKLFF.